These 18 T cell receptor beta chains were sequenced from one sample in a study of cytomegalovirus exposure and HLA in healthy donors. Primers: 60 Vbeta forward and 13 Jbeta reverse. The method was immunoSEQ multiplex PCR; TCRdb's version includes in-frame clones alone and lacks a portion of them. The repertoire includes fewer than 150,000 clones, around 77% of them detected once, and 1.2% sits in the top ten. Sequencing was done on a sample of PBMCs. The receptors come from a man between 45 and 60 years old in good health and CMV-seronegative.

This chain uses TRBV2 with TRBJ2-3; the D gene is possibly TRBD2 (6 bases). The CDR3 contains 13 residues. Trimming shortened V by 11 bases and J by 2 bases, and 14 bases separated the two germline ends. Germline V CDR1 and CDR2: SNHLY, FYNNEI. In DNA form, the CDR3 reads TGTGCCTGCATCAGGGACTCCACAGATACGCAGTATTTT. Its protein product is CACIRDSTDTQYF.

The J gene is TRBJ2-7, the V gene TRBV7-9, with 10 nucleotides matching TRBD2. The germline V gene has CDR1 SEHNR and CDR2 FQNEAQ (reference sequence). This CDR3 comprises 17 residues. V trimming: 3 bases; J trimming: 0 bases; junction bases outside the gene matches: 8. DNA for the CDR3: TGTGCCAGCAGCTTCGATCGGACTAGCGGAGGCTCCTACGAGCAGTACTTC. Translated, it gives CASSFDRTSGGSYEQYF.

This clone was counted a single time. The chain joins TRBV18 to TRBJ2-5; 9 nucleotides align to TRBD2. The germline gives CDR1 KGHSH, CDR2 LQKENI. CDR3 length: 16 residues. With 4 bases clipped from V and 1 base from J, the junction kept 7 bases outside the gene matches. The CDR3 protein is CASSRLAGGIQETQYF. The DNA for the CDR3 is TGTGCCAGCTCACGGTTGGCGGGAGGGATCCAAGAGACCCAGTACTTC. Full variable domain (missing parts from reference TRBV18 and TRBJ2-5): NAGVMQNPRHLVRRRGQEARLRCSPMKGHSHVYWYRQLPEEGLKFMVYLQKENIIDESGMPKERFSAEFPKEGPSILRIQQVVRGDSAAYFCASSRLAGGIQETQYFGPGTRLLVL.

This clone appeared a few times. The V gene is TRBV28, the J gene TRBJ1-2, with 9 bases fitting TRBD1. Losses at the gene ends were 3 bases for V and 0 bases for J; bases not matched to a gene: 5. Germline V gives CDR1 MDHEN, CDR2 SYDVKM. This CDR3 has 16 amino acids. The CDR3 loop reads CASSLAGTGSNYGYTF. In nucleotides, the CDR3 is TGTGCCAGCAGTTTGGCGGGGACAGGGTCTAACTATGGCTACACCTTC.

The chain recombines TRBV6-1 with TRBJ1-5, with 8 bases matching TRBD1. This CDR3 spans 15 amino acids. From germline, CDR1 is MNHNS and CDR2 SASEGT. The V and J ends lost 6 bases and 5 bases, in that order; junction bases with no gene match: 9. The CDR3 DNA reads as TGTGCCAGCAGCGCGCTGGGACAGGCCGATCAGCCCCAGCATTTT. This codes for CASSALGQADQPQHF.

V and J are TRBV11-3 and TRBJ2-2, with D maybe TRBD2 (6 bases). This CDR3 contains 13 residues. Between the trimmed V and J ends, which lost 5 bases and 8 bases, there was a span of 12 bases. Germline V gene lookup returns CDR1 SGHNT and CDR2 YENEEA. CDR3 bases: TGTGCCAGCAGCCCCGGACTATTGGGGGAGCTGTTTTTT. Its translation: CASSPGLLGELFF.

J is TRBJ2-1 and V is TRBV18; the D is unclear. The CDR3 has 14 amino acids. Between the trimmed V and J ends, which lost 4 bases and 7 bases, there was a span of 14 bases. CDR1 KGHSH and CDR2 LQKENI come from the germline V gene. The CDR3 region has the DNA TGTGCCAGCTCACAGAATGAGCAGGCTAATGAGCAGTTCTTC. Its translation is CASSQNEQANEQFF.

This chain uses TRBV29-1 with TRBJ1-5; no definite D call. This CDR3 has 12 residues. The germline V gene has CDR1 SQVTM and CDR2 ANQGSEA. Written as DNA, the CDR3 is TGCACTTCCGAGCGGGGCAATCAGCCCCAGCATTTT. Translated, it gives CTSERGNQPQHF.

This clone has more than one count but fewer than ten. The rearrangement joins TRBV11-2 to TRBJ2-1; 13 positions agree with TRBD2. This CDR3 is built from 15 residues. After removal of 4 bases from V and 6 bases from J, the junction contained 3 bases not matched to a gene. Germline CDR1 reads SGHAT; CDR2 reads FQNNGV. As DNA, the CDR3 is TGTGCCAGCAGCTCTGGACTAGCGGGAGCCAATGAGCAGTTCTTC. This gives the protein CASSSGLAGANEQFF.

This clone was picked up one time. This chain joins TRBV6-6 and TRBJ1-5; D gene ambiguous. CDR3 length equals 16 residues. The germline CDR1 and CDR2 sequences are MNHNY and SVGAGI (reference sequence). V lost 7 bases and J 2 bases, leaving 18 bases between the germline ends. The CDR3 nucleotides are TGTGCCAGCACCTTCGTGCGGGCCGTTGGCAATCAGCCCCAGCATTTT. This gives the protein CASTFVRAVGNQPQHF.

The chain links TRBV4-1 to TRBJ2-1; D might be TRBD2 (6 bases). Trimming left V 0 bases short and J 0 bases short, with 12 bases between. Germline V gene sequence: CDR1 MGHRA, CDR2 YSYEKL. The CDR3 extends over 17 amino acids. The CDR3 sequence: CASSQDLQDYSYNEQFF. The CDR3 bases are TGCGCCAGCAGCCAAGATCTACAGGACTACTCCTACAATGAGCAGTTCTTC.

This sequence joins TRBV2 and TRBJ2-6; 7 bases are a match to TRBD1. Germline V gives CDR1 SNHLY, CDR2 FYNNEI. With 8 bases clipped from V and 0 bases from J, the junction kept 10 bases outside the gene matches. The CDR3 spans 17 residues. The CDR3 nucleotides are TGTGCCAGCGTTAACAGGGGTGGTATCTCTGGGGCCAACGTCCTGACTTTC. Translating gives CASVNRGGISGANVLTF.

This chain links TRBV9 with TRBJ2-2; the D gene is possibly TRBD1 (5 bases). Per the germline V gene, CDR1 is SGDLS and CDR2 is YYNGEE. The ends were cut back, 7 bases at V and 5 bases at J, with 9 bases in the middle. This CDR3 has 12 residues. CDR3 DNA: TGTGCCAGCGGGGCAGGGACCGGGGAGCTGTTTTTT. Encoded protein: CASGAGTGELFF.

The chain recombines TRBV10-3 with TRBJ2-1; D perhaps matches TRBD2 (7 bases). The CDR3 sequence is 14 residues long. Germline lookup yields CDR1 ENHRY and CDR2 SYGVKD. The V gene lost 2 bases and the J gene lost 12 bases, with 17 bases spanning the gap. For the CDR3, the DNA is TGTGCCATCAGTGAGGAATCCGCTAGGGGGGGGCAGTTCTTC. Encoded protein: CAISEESARGGQFF.

This chain connects TRBV28 to TRBJ1-5; TRBD1 matches at 8 bases. Germline CDR1 reads MDHEN; CDR2 reads SYDVKM. The CDR3 consists of 17 residues. J gave up 2 bases and V 3 bases, and 9 bases lay outside the gene matches. The CDR3 coding sequence is TGTGCCAGCAGTTTGCCAGGGGGCAGGGTTGGCAATCAGCCCCAGCATTTT. This sequence encodes CASSLPGGRVGNQPQHF.

This clone was recorded a few times. The chain combines TRBV15 with TRBJ1-5, with D tentatively TRBD1 (5 bases). V was clipped by 8 bases and J by 7 bases, with 12 bases between them. The V gene's germline CDR1 is LNHNV and CDR2 YYDKDF (reference sequence). There are 12 residues in the CDR3. The CDR3 here is CATGGYEQPQHF. The CDR3 region has the DNA TGTGCCACCGGGGGGTACGAACAGCCCCAGCATTTT.

The genes are TRBV28 and TRBJ1-1, with D perhaps matching TRBD1 (5 bases). The V gene lost 5 bases and the J gene lost 1 base, with 14 bases spanning the gap. Germline CDR1 reads MDHEN; CDR2 reads SYDVKM. The CDR3 consists of 15 residues. CDR3 residues: CASSPPGGENTEAFF. The CDR3 DNA is TGTGCCAGCAGTCCGCCCGGGGGGGAGAACACTGAAGCTTTCTTT.

The chain couples TRBV2 to TRBJ1-2, with 8 positions matching TRBD1. V shed 7 bases and J 4 bases; nucleotides not matched to a gene: 8. The CDR3 runs to 14 residues. Germline V gene data show CDR1 as SNHLY and CDR2 as FYNNEI. CDR3 coding DNA: TGTGCCAGCACCCTTGGACAGGGTGGCTATGGCTACACCTTC. This translates into CASTLGQGGYGYTF.